This T cell receptor (beta chain) was found in a study of shared clonotypes between healthy human individuals. With regard to this clone: This sample includes further DNA sequences coding for the same CDR3.

The data were produced by immunoSEQ multiplex PCR, yet TCRdb's version contains in-frame clones alone and is incomplete. The sample contains about 1.1 million clones, approximately 77% of which appear only once. The CDR3 loop spans 14 amino acids. The V segment lost 4 bases and the J segment 5 bases; nucleotides outside the gene matches: 4. Germline V gives CDR1 MDHEN, CDR2 SYDVKM. Source material: memory CD4+ T cells from PBMCs. The subset was: CD45RA-negative fraction. This sequence joins TRBV28 and TRBJ1-4; 7 bases line up with TRBD1. The clonotype originates from a man aged 18-30 years in good health. Some clones in this sample may be carry-over from other donors' samples. This CDR3 is CASSSGTENEKLFF. DNA for the CDR3: TGTGCCAGCAGTTCCGGGACAGAGAATGAAAAACTGTTTTTT.